These 32 T cell receptor beta chains were all obtained from the same sample, sequenced in a study of cytomegalovirus exposure and HLA in healthy donors. The PCR used 60 Vbeta and 13 Jbeta primers. Generated by immunoSEQ multiplex PCR, the TCRdb table keeps only in-frame clones and is missing some. The table includes approximately 100,000 clones, about three quarters detected once. The sequenced sample consisted of PBMCs. The receptors here all came from a man aged 40-50 years in good health and CMV-seronegative.

This chain connects TRBV5-4 to TRBJ2-1; 10 nucleotides match TRBD1. Unmatched junction bases numbered 8, after V lost 5 bases and J lost 0 bases. The CDR3 runs 17 residues. CDR1 is SGHNT, CDR2 YYREEE, per germline (reference sequence). CDR3 DNA sequence: TGTGCCAGCAGTTATGGAAGGGACAGGGGCTCCTACAATGAGCAGTTCTTC. Protein product: CASSYGRDRGSYNEQFF.

For the CDR3, the DNA is TGTGCCATCAGTGAGTCGATGCGGGGGAACACCGGGGAGCTGTTTTTT. This translates into CAISESMRGNTGELFF. V is TRBV10-3 and J is TRBJ2-2, with a possible D match to TRBD2 (6 bases). Germline V gives CDR1 ENHRY, CDR2 SYGVKD. With 0 bases removed from V and 1 base from J, the gap between germline ends came to 9 bases. The CDR3 sequence is 16 residues long.

This CDR3 reads CASSSSGTGVWLGYTF. CDR3 DNA: TGCGCCAGCAGCTCGTCCGGGACAGGGGTATGGTTGGGCTACACCTTC. The chain recombines TRBV5-1 with TRBJ1-2; 10 bases match TRBD1. CDR1 is SGHRS, CDR2 YFSETQ, per germline. The CDR3 has 16 amino acids. J was trimmed by 8 bases and V by 3 bases; bases with no gene match: 13.

This rearrangement joins TRBV30 to TRBJ1-2; D might be TRBD1 (6 bases). Germline CDR1 GTSNPN, CDR2 SVGIG (reference sequence). V was pared by 5 bases and J by 4 bases, with 14 bases between. This CDR3 contains 13 residues. CDR3 bases: TGTGCCTGGGACAGGCAGGGGAGCTATGGCTACACCTTC. It specifies CAWDRQGSYGYTF.

V usage is TRBV18 and J usage is TRBJ1-1; tentatively, D is TRBD1 (5 bases). The CDR3 length is 14 residues. Germline V CDR1 and CDR2: KGHSH, LQKENI. V was cut by 6 bases and J by 3 bases, with 14 bases left in between. The CDR3 DNA sequence: TGTGCCAGCTCCACGGAGTCAGGGCACACTGAAGCTTTCTTT. Protein product: CASSTESGHTEAFF.

This chain uses TRBV7-9 with TRBJ1-1, with a weak D call TRBD1 (5 bases). In germline, CDR1 is SEHNR, CDR2 FQNEAQ (reference sequence). This CDR3 is built from 14 residues. V was shortened by 1 base and J by 6 bases, with 12 bases between the two germline ends. The CDR3 reads CASSLVGPPPEAFF. In DNA form, the CDR3 reads TGTGCCAGCAGCTTAGTGGGGCCCCCCCCTGAAGCTTTCTTT.

The V and J genes are TRBV18 and TRBJ1-1, with D uncertain. V was pared by 3 bases and J by 3 bases, with 8 bases between. This CDR3 is built from 13 residues. Germline lookup yields CDR1 KGHSH and CDR2 LQKENI. CDR3 loop: CASSPSGDTEAFF. As DNA, the CDR3 is TGTGCCAGCTCACCGTCCGGGGACACTGAAGCTTTCTTT.

The sample holds a few counts of this clone. V usage is TRBV5-8 and J usage is TRBJ2-7, with 9 positions matching TRBD1. The J segment lost 2 bases and the V segment lost 4 bases, leaving 10 bases of the junction unmatched. The CDR3 loop spans 16 amino acids. Germline V gene lookup returns CDR1 SGHTS and CDR2 YDEGEE. Here the CDR3 DNA reads TGTGCCAGCAGCCTCACCGGGACAGGGATGGCCTACGAGCAGTACTTC. Protein sequence: CASSLTGTGMAYEQYF.

The CDR3 protein is CASSPRGTGNTEAFF. The CDR3 bases are TGCGCCAGCAGCCCGCGGGGGACAGGGAACACTGAAGCTTTCTTT. This chain connects TRBV5-1 to TRBJ1-1; 8 bases fit TRBD1. With V trimmed by 4 bases and J by 1 base, 6 bases remained unmatched. The CDR3 runs 15 residues. From germline, CDR1 is SGHRS and CDR2 YFSETQ.

A remark on this clone: An end of the junction differs from the germline gene, which may be a read error. The chain joins TRBV7-9 to TRBJ2-1, with 12 nucleotides matching TRBD2. Germline CDR1 reads SEHNR; CDR2 reads FQNEAQ (reference sequence). The CDR3 has 16 residues. Here the CDR3 DNA reads TGTTCCAGCAGCTTAGAGGGACTAGCGGGTTACAATGAGCAGTTCTTC. Residues: CSSSLEGLAGYNEQFF.

This clone appeared a single time. In DNA, the CDR3 is TGTGCCAGCAGTTTGCGGGCCCAACCCAACAATGAGCAGTTCTTC. Translated, it gives CASSLRAQPNNEQFF. The chain couples TRBV28 to TRBJ2-1; D might be TRBD2 (5 bases). Germline lookup yields CDR1 MDHEN and CDR2 SYDVKM. V gave up 3 bases and J gave up 5 bases, with 14 bases separating them. This CDR3 has 15 amino acids.

The V and J genes are TRBV2 and TRBJ2-2; TRBD2 matches at 7 bases. The V segment lost 4 bases and the J segment 6 bases; nucleotides outside the gene matches: 5. The length of the CDR3 is 14 residues. Looked up from germline, CDR1 is SNHLY and CDR2 is FYNNEI. This CDR3 is CASSARLAPGELFF. DNA of the CDR3: TGTGCCAGCAGTGCCCGACTAGCTCCCGGGGAGCTGTTTTTT.

CDR3 DNA: TGTGCCAGCAGCCAAACGGAGACAGGGTGGGACTATGGCTACACCTTC. Translating gives CASSQTETGWDYGYTF. The chain recombines TRBV14 with TRBJ1-2; 7 bases agree with TRBD1. The V gene end was trimmed by 2 bases and the J gene end by 3 bases; junction bases not matched to a gene: 9. The CDR3 extends over 16 amino acids. CDR1 and CDR2 (germline): SGHDN, FVKESK.

V and J are TRBV7-6 and TRBJ1-1; D not resolved. CDR1 is SGHVS, CDR2 FNYEAQ, per germline. V was clipped by 1 base and J by 1 base, with 7 bases between them. This CDR3 is built from 14 residues. The CDR3 DNA follows: TGTGCCAGCAGCTTAGTAACTGGGAACACTGAAGCTTTCTTT. Translating gives CASSLVTGNTEAFF.

This rearrangement joins TRBV19 to TRBJ1-2, with D possibly being TRBD1 (6 bases). Germline V gene data show CDR1 as LNHDA and CDR2 as SQIVND (reference sequence). Trimming cost V 5 bases and J 4 bases, with 20 bases left between them. The CDR3 totals 16 residues. The CDR3 nucleotides read TGTGCCAGTAGTTCTCAACCAAAACAGGGAACCTATGGCTACACCTTC. The encoded protein is CASSSQPKQGTYGYTF.

The V call is TRBV5-1, the J call TRBJ2-3, with 15 bases lining up with TRBD2. The CDR3 loop spans 16 amino acids. From germline, CDR1 is SGHRS and CDR2 YFSETQ. V shed 3 bases, J shed 5 bases, and the junction held 4 bases outside the gene matches. The CDR3 DNA sequence: TGCGCCAGCAGCTCACGGACTAGCGGGGGGGGAGATACGCAGTATTTT. Encoded protein: CASSSRTSGGGDTQYF.

The chain is built from TRBV5-1 and TRBJ2-3; 7 bases align to TRBD2. V gave up 0 bases and J gave up 2 bases; unmatched junction bases: 9. Per the germline V gene, CDR1 is SGHRS and CDR2 is YFSETQ. The CDR3 covers 17 residues. The CDR3 spells CASSLEASGPNTDTQYF. For the CDR3, the DNA is TGCGCCAGCAGCTTGGAGGCTAGCGGCCCCAACACAGATACGCAGTATTTT.

The V gene is TRBV25-1, the J gene TRBJ2-7, with no clear D. CDR1 MGHDK and CDR2 SYGVNS come from the germline V gene. With 3 bases removed from V and 2 bases from J, the gap between germline ends came to 2 bases. The CDR3 has 11 residues. The CDR3 bases are TGTGCCAGCAGTGACACCTACGAGCAGTACTTC. Translation gives CASSDTYEQYF.

This clone was found once. Other DNA variants within this sample encode the same CDR3. The genes are TRBV19 and TRBJ1-6; D gene unclear. The germline V gene encodes CDR1 LNHDA and CDR2 SQIVND (reference sequence). Deletions cut 7 bases from V and 2 bases from J, with 12 bases between. The CDR3 runs to 15 residues. DNA for the CDR3: TGTGCCAGTAACCCGGGAGGAGCCTATAATTCACCCCTCCACTTT. It is translated as CASNPGGAYNSPLHF.

The rearrangement joins TRBV10-3 to TRBJ1-3; 9 bases are a match to TRBD1. This CDR3 region has 19 residues. CDR1 is ENHRY and CDR2 is SYGVKD in the germline V gene. J was trimmed by 0 bases and V by 4 bases; bases with no gene match: 13. CDR3 sequence (DNA): TGTGCCATCAGTGGACTTGGACAGGGGCCCCAAAGCTCTGGAAACACCATATATTTT. It translates to CAISGLGQGPQSSGNTIYF.

This clone came up a few times. The genes are TRBV5-4 and TRBJ2-2; 7 bases agree with TRBD1. The V segment lost 6 bases and the J segment 2 bases; nucleotides outside the gene matches: 7. Germline V gene data show CDR1 as SGHNT and CDR2 as YYREEE (reference sequence). CDR3 length equals 15 residues. The CDR3 DNA sequence: TGTGCCAGCACCCAGGGGGTCCAAAACACCGGGGAGCTGTTTTTT. Its translation is CASTQGVQNTGELFF.

V usage is TRBV4-1 and J usage is TRBJ1-1; the match to TRBD1 covers 8 bases. The CDR3 consists of 17 residues. Germline trimming cut 0 bases from V and 4 bases from J; bases unmatched to any gene: 10. CDR1 and CDR2 (germline): MGHRA, YSYEKL. CDR3 loop: CASSQEGAGRGLTEAFF. The CDR3 DNA is TGCGCCAGCAGCCAAGAGGGCGCGGGCAGGGGGCTCACTGAAGCTTTCTTT.

V and J are TRBV6-1 and TRBJ1-6, with D possibly being TRBD1 (5 bases). This CDR3 spans 14 amino acids. Germline V gene sequence: CDR1 MNHNS, CDR2 SASEGT. V lost 8 bases, J lost 0 bases, and 8 bases lay in between. In nucleotides, the CDR3 is TGTGCCAGCCGACAGACCTCCTATAATTCACCCCTCCACTTT. This gives the protein CASRQTSYNSPLHF.

The chain combines TRBV7-8 with TRBJ2-3; D is unresolved. CDR1 and CDR2 from the germline V gene are SGHVS and FQNEAQ. The CDR3 spans 16 residues. V was clipped by 1 base and J by 2 bases, with 13 bases between them. The CDR3 bases are TGTGCCAGCAGCTTAGTGGATACATACTACACAGATACGCAGTATTTT. Protein: CASSLVDTYYTDTQYF.

This rearrangement joins TRBV10-1 to TRBJ1-3; tentatively, D is TRBD1 (5 bases). The germline gives CDR1 WNHNN, CDR2 SYGVQD (reference sequence). The CDR3 loop spans 19 amino acids. V lost 7 bases and J lost 0, with 25 bases in between. CDR3 residues: CASTASLGQKRDSGNTIYF. The CDR3 DNA sequence: TGCGCCAGCACCGCCTCCCTTGGACAAAAAAGGGACTCTGGAAACACCATATATTTT.

The chain combines TRBV4-1 with TRBJ2-5, with a possible D match to TRBD1 (6 bases). The DNA end lines up better with TRBJ2-7; the J call may be wrong. The CDR3 has 15 residues. Germline-derived CDR1 and CDR2 are MGHRA and YSYEKL. CDR3: CASSQTDSFYYEQYF. The CDR3 DNA follows: TGCGCCAGCAGCCAAACGGACAGTTTCTACTACGAGCAGTACTTC.

This chain links TRBV6-1 with TRBJ2-2; 13 nucleotides agree with TRBD2. This CDR3 region has 14 residues. The germline CDR1 and CDR2 sequences are MNHNS and SASEGT. V was pared by 7 bases and J by 6 bases, with 2 bases of the junction left unmatched. The CDR3 sequence: CASTGLAGSGELFF. CDR3 DNA sequence: TGTGCCAGCACGGGACTAGCGGGGTCCGGGGAGCTGTTTTTT.

This chain's CDR3 is CASSRGQGANEKLFF. CDR3 in DNA: TGTGCCAGCAGCCGGGGACAGGGGGCTAATGAAAAACTGTTTTTT. The chain employs TRBV7-9 and TRBJ1-4; TRBD1 matches at 11 bases. Germline V gene lookup returns CDR1 SEHNR and CDR2 FQNEAQ (reference sequence). CDR3 length equals 15 residues. V was clipped by 5 bases and J by 3 bases; unmatched bases: 2.

This rearrangement joins TRBV9 to TRBJ2-7; no firm D call. Germline values: CDR1 SGDLS, CDR2 YYNGEE. Trimming took 0 bases from V and 0 from J, leaving 7 bases between them. The CDR3 is 14 residues long. The CDR3 region has the DNA TGTGCCAGCAGCGTAGGTGTTAGCTCCTACGAGCAGTACTTC. Translation: CASSVGVSSYEQYF.

The chain joins TRBV18 to TRBJ2-2; 7 bases are shared with TRBD1. This CDR3 is 15 amino acids long. The V gene's germline CDR1 is KGHSH and CDR2 LQKENI. V was clipped by 6 bases and J by 4 bases; unmatched bases: 8. The CDR3 DNA follows: TGTGCCAGCTCTGAACAGGGGATCCGCACCGGGGAGCTGTTTTTT. Encoded protein: CASSEQGIRTGELFF.

CDR3 in amino acids: CASSSDRGTDTQYF. The DNA of the CDR3 is TGCGCCAGCAGCTCAGACAGGGGAACAGATACGCAGTATTTT. The rearrangement links TRBV5-1 to TRBJ2-3, with TRBD1 identical over 8 bases. From germline, CDR1 is SGHRS and CDR2 YFSETQ. The CDR3 runs to 14 residues. The V and J ends lost 3 bases and 3 bases, in that order; junction bases with no gene match: 3.

V and J are TRBV6-1 and TRBJ1-1; D perhaps matches TRBD1 (6 bases). Germline lookup yields CDR1 MNHNS and CDR2 SASEGT. The V and J ends lost 1 base and 0 bases respectively, with 18 bases between them. This CDR3 comprises 18 residues. Written as DNA, the CDR3 is TGTGCCAGCAGTGAAGTTTATGGGGGCGGGGGGGTGAACACTGAAGCTTTCTTT. Its protein is CASSEVYGGGGVNTEAFF.